Below, 2 T cell receptor beta chains from the same sample are listed, as sequenced in a study of cytomegalovirus exposure and HLA in healthy donors. A multiplex PCR was run with 60 Vbeta primers and 13 Jbeta primers. Libraries were prepared by immunoSEQ multiplex PCR; TCRdb keeps only in-frame clonotypes and omits some of them. The sample shows some 100,000 clones, under 80% of them seen only once. Source material: PBMCs. These receptors were collected from a woman aged 50 to 60 in good health and CMV-seropositive.

This rearrangement joins TRBV30 to TRBJ1-2; D is possibly TRBD1 (5 bases). Germline V lookup: CDR1 GTSNPN, CDR2 SVGIG (reference sequence). The CDR3 has 12 residues. Trimming shortened V by 7 bases and J by 8 bases, and 17 bases separated the two germline ends. The CDR3, as DNA: TGTGCCTCTTTTCGTGGGGCGCGAGGCTACACCTTC. It specifies CASFRGARGYTF.

This clone was seen a few times. This chain joins TRBV30 and TRBJ1-1; 7 positions agree with TRBD1. J lost 0 bases, V lost 5 bases, and 3 bases had no gene match. CDR3 size: 13 residues. Germline CDR1 is GTSNPN and CDR2 is SVGIG (reference sequence). DNA of the CDR3: TGTGCCTGGGAGGGACAGATGAACACTGAAGCTTTCTTT. As protein: CAWEGQMNTEAFF.